The 25 T cell receptor beta chains presented below share a single source sample, sequenced in a study of control samples from healthy donors and cancer patients. The assay was immunoSEQ multiplex PCR, and TCRdb's table has in-frame clones only and misses some. The table records more than 150,000 clones, about 93% of them present only once. The source material was blood. The receptors shown here come from a woman aged 25 to 39 in good health.

The chain has TRBV5-4 and TRBJ2-7; perhaps TRBD2 as D (5 bases). Trimming left V 1 base short and J 2 bases short, with 10 bases between. The CDR3 sequence is 14 residues long. In germline, CDR1 is SGHNT, CDR2 YYREEE (reference sequence). Written as DNA, the CDR3 is TGTGCCAGCAGCTTGCTGCGGGCCACCTACGAGCAGTACTTC. Residues: CASSLLRATYEQYF.

As for this clone: Other DNA sequences of this sample code for an identical CDR3. The chain employs TRBV28 and TRBJ2-7, with D possibly called TRBD1 or TRBD2 (6 bases each). The CDR3 extends over 15 amino acids. Trimming stripped 3 bases from V and 9 bases from J, with 21 bases between. Germline V gene lookup returns CDR1 MDHEN and CDR2 SYDVKM. The CDR3 is CASSLIGGGGVVQYF. CDR3 in DNA: TGTGCCAGCAGTTTGATAGGGGGAGGTGGGGTGGTGCAGTACTTC.

This clone was recorded only once. The chain joins TRBV15 to TRBJ2-5; D remains unclear. The V gene lost 1 base and the J gene lost 4 bases, with 10 bases spanning the gap. Germline CDR1 is LNHNV and CDR2 is YYDKDF (reference sequence). CDR3 length: 14 amino acids. The CDR3 region has the DNA TGTGCCACCAGCAGAGGGCAGAATCGAGAGACCCAGTACTTC. It codes for CATSRGQNRETQYF.

The chain combines TRBV19 with TRBJ1-1; TRBD1 matches 8 bases. Trimming cost V 3 bases and J 1 base; bases outside gene matches: 7. The germline V gene has CDR1 LNHDA and CDR2 SQIVND (reference sequence). This CDR3 comprises 16 residues. CDR3 in amino acids: CASSIHPQGANTEAFF. Here the CDR3 DNA reads TGTGCCAGTAGTATTCATCCCCAGGGGGCGAACACTGAAGCTTTCTTT.

The table lists this clone with a count of one. V and J are TRBV2 and TRBJ2-7; 10 bases match TRBD2. The germline gives CDR1 SNHLY, CDR2 FYNNEI. This CDR3 is built from 14 residues. The V segment lost 7 bases and the J segment 4 bases; nucleotides outside the gene matches: 7. CDR3 DNA sequence: TGTGCCAGCACCGTCAGGACTAGCGGTTACGAGCAGTACTTC. It is translated as CASTVRTSGYEQYF. The variable domain in full, completed from reference TRBV2 and TRBJ2-7, reads EPEVTQTPSHQVTQMGQEVILRCVPISNHLYFYWYRQILGQKVEFLVSFYNNEISEKSEIFDDQFSVERPDGSNFTLKIRSTKLEDSAMYFCASTVRTSGYEQYFGPGTRLTVT.

The chain is built from TRBV12-3 or TRBV12-4 and TRBJ1-1; D is undetermined. The CDR3 has 13 amino acids. V lost 6 bases, J lost 1 base, and 9 bases lay in between. Here the CDR3 DNA reads TGTGCCAGCAGGCCGGGAGGGAACACTGAAGCTTTCTTT. Its protein product is CASRPGGNTEAFF.

The chain employs TRBV27 and TRBJ1-4; D not certain. The CDR3 has 14 amino acids. Germline V gene lookup returns CDR1 MNHEY and CDR2 SMNVEV (reference sequence). Trimming stripped 6 bases from V and 4 bases from J, with 12 bases between. CDR3 loop: CASSRRPVNEKLFF. The CDR3 bases are TGTGCCAGCAGCCGGAGGCCGGTTAATGAAAAACTGTTTTTT.

This clone was picked up a small number of times. This sequence joins TRBV19 and TRBJ2-7; D could derive from TRBD1 or TRBD2 (5 bases each). Germline lookup yields CDR1 LNHDA and CDR2 SQIVND (reference sequence). The CDR3 has 15 amino acids. Trimming removed 5 bases at V and 6 bases at J, with 20 bases between. CDR3 protein: CASSLRDRNTPEQYF. The CDR3 coding sequence is TGTGCCAGTAGTCTTCGGGACCGAAATACCCCCGAGCAGTACTTC. Variable domain in full (rest from reference TRBV19 and TRBJ2-7): DGGITQSPKYLFRKEGQNVTLSCEQNLNHDAMYWYRQDPGQGLRLIYYSQIVNDFQKGDIAEGYSVSREKKESFPLTVTSAQKNPTAFYLCASSLRDRNTPEQYFGPGTRLTVT.

Concerning this clone: Other DNA sequences in the sample encode the same CDR3. The gene calls are TRBV24-1 and TRBJ2-1; the match to TRBD1 covers 8 bases. Looked up from germline, CDR1 is KGHDR and CDR2 is SFDVKD. Trimming at V came to 3 bases and at J to 5 bases, leaving 5 bases not matched to a gene. This CDR3 has 15 residues. The CDR3 DNA reads as TGTGCCACCAGTGATCGAGGACAGGGCCACAATGAGCAGTTCTTC. Protein product: CATSDRGQGHNEQFF.

This clone was seen more than once but under ten times. V gene TRBV6-6 combines with J gene TRBJ1-2; 7 bases line up with TRBD1. CDR3 length equals 17 residues. The germline CDR1 and CDR2 sequences are MNHNY and SVGAGI (reference sequence). V lost 5 bases to trimming and J lost 0 bases; unmatched junction nucleotides: 12. The CDR3 DNA follows: TGTGCCAGCAGTCATGGACAGGATATCAGTCCTAACTATGGCTACACCTTC. It yields the protein CASSHGQDISPNYGYTF.

J is TRBJ2-6 and V is TRBV24-1; D is unresolved. Germline lookup yields CDR1 KGHDR and CDR2 SFDVKD. The CDR3 consists of 13 residues. Trimming left V 9 bases short and J 0 bases short, with 5 bases between. The CDR3, as DNA: TGTGCCACCCGGAGCTCTGGGGCCAACGTCCTGACTTTC. It is translated as CATRSSGANVLTF.

This chain uses TRBV4-2 with TRBJ1-1; D uncertain. The CDR3 contains 13 residues. V was clipped by 6 bases and J by 0 bases, with 8 bases between them. Germline V gene data show CDR1 as LGHNA and CDR2 as YNFKEQ. The CDR3 loop reads CASRPGMNTEAFF. DNA of the CDR3: TGTGCCAGCAGACCGGGGATGAACACTGAAGCTTTCTTT.

This clone was observed a few times. The chain couples TRBV19 to TRBJ1-6; no definite D call. V gave up 7 bases and J gave up 7 bases, with 8 bases separating them. Germline V gene data show CDR1 as LNHDA and CDR2 as SQIVND (reference sequence). The CDR3 sequence is 12 residues long. The DNA of the CDR3 is TGTGCCAGTACGGCAGGCAATTCACCCCTCCACTTT. Translation: CASTAGNSPLHF.

The rearrangement joins TRBV29-1 to TRBJ2-1; 7 bases are shared with TRBD2. J was trimmed by 6 bases and V by 3 bases; bases with no gene match: 8. This CDR3 has 14 residues. The germline CDR1 and CDR2 sequences are SQVTM and ANQGSEA. The CDR3 nucleotides read TGCAGCGTTGACAGTGGGAGGGCCCTCAATGAGCAGTTCTTC. Protein sequence: CSVDSGRALNEQFF.

This chain uses TRBV5-4 with TRBJ2-1; 8 bases match TRBD2. Trimming at V came to 3 bases and at J to 6 bases, leaving 5 bases not matched to a gene. The CDR3 loop spans 14 amino acids. Germline loops: CDR1 SGHNT, CDR2 YYREEE (reference sequence). CDR3 residues: CASSSGTSSNEQFF. In DNA form, the CDR3 reads TGTGCCAGCAGCTCCGGGACTAGTAGCAATGAGCAGTTCTTC.

In regard to this clone: The same CDR3 also results from other DNA sequences found in this sample. This chain connects TRBV9 to TRBJ1-4; no clear D. CDR3 length: 14 amino acids. V gave up 0 bases and J gave up 5 bases, with 8 bases separating them. Germline V CDR1 and CDR2: SGDLS, YYNGEE. CDR3 amino acids: CASSVEPANEKLFF. The CDR3 DNA reads as TGTGCCAGCAGCGTAGAGCCAGCCAATGAAAAACTGTTTTTT.

The gene calls are TRBV20-1 and TRBJ2-1; the D is unclear. This CDR3 spans 11 amino acids. V was clipped by 1 base and J by 11 bases, with 9 bases between them. Germline loops: CDR1 DFQATT, CDR2 SNEGSKA (reference sequence). For the CDR3, the DNA is TGCAGTGCTAGAGTAGATTCCAAGCAGTTCTTC. Translated, it gives CSARVDSKQFF.

The gene calls are TRBV2 and TRBJ2-1, with D possibly TRBD1 on 5 matching bases. V was trimmed by 5 bases and J by 10 bases, leaving 15 bases between them. Germline V gives CDR1 SNHLY, CDR2 FYNNEI. The CDR3 covers 13 residues. The CDR3 reads CASSTTGPGEQFF. CDR3 coding DNA: TGTGCCAGCAGTACCACTGGTCCAGGGGAGCAGTTCTTC.

The chain employs TRBV10-2 and TRBJ2-7; D remains unclear. Germline-derived CDR1 and CDR2 are WSHSY and SAAADI. The V end lost 11 bases, the J end lost 6 bases, and 20 bases lay between the germline ends. The CDR3 runs 13 residues. The CDR3 DNA follows: TGCGCCTCCACTCCCCAAACCCAACGCGAGCAGTACTTC. It specifies CASTPQTQREQYF.

The V and J genes are TRBV4-1 and TRBJ2-1; possibly TRBD1 or TRBD2 for D (5 bases each). Trimming took off 1 base at V and 0 bases at J, with 10 bases between the two ends. From germline, CDR1 is MGHRA and CDR2 YSYEKL. The CDR3 runs 16 residues. Here the CDR3 DNA reads TGCGCCAGCAGCCAAGGGGACCGTCGCTCCTACAATGAGCAGTTCTTC. It is translated as CASSQGDRRSYNEQFF.

V is TRBV10-3 and J is TRBJ2-5; 9 bases line up with TRBD2. Germline V gene lookup returns CDR1 ENHRY and CDR2 SYGVKD. With V trimmed by 2 bases and J by 2 bases, 15 bases remained unmatched. This CDR3 is 19 amino acids long. The CDR3 DNA is TGTGCCATCAGTGAGAATAGGTGGCTAAGGACTAGCGTACAAGAGACCCAGTACTTC. This gives the protein CAISENRWLRTSVQETQYF.

V is TRBV5-4 and J is TRBJ2-1; 12 bases match TRBD2. The V and J ends lost 4 bases and 5 bases, in that order; junction bases with no gene match: 7. The CDR3 length is 16 residues. Germline-derived CDR1 and CDR2 are SGHNT and YYREEE (reference sequence). The chain's CDR3 is CASSRLAGDPDNEQFF. The CDR3 DNA is TGTGCCAGCAGCAGACTAGCGGGAGATCCGGACAATGAGCAGTTCTTC.

This CDR3 is CASSFGAPPGTDTQYF. The CDR3 DNA reads TGTGCCAGCAGCTTTGGGGCACCTCCTGGCACAGATACGCAGTATTTT. V usage is TRBV7-9 and J usage is TRBJ2-3, with a tentative D call TRBD1 (5 bases). V was cut by 3 bases and J by 1 base, with 14 bases left in between. From germline, CDR1 is SEHNR and CDR2 FQNEAQ (reference sequence). The CDR3 has 16 residues.

The V and J genes are TRBV19 and TRBJ1-4; 9 bases are a match to TRBD1. Germline assignment: CDR1 LNHDA and CDR2 SQIVND (reference sequence). Germline trimming cut 5 bases from V and 6 bases from J; bases unmatched to any gene: 4. The CDR3 spans 14 residues. In nucleotides, the CDR3 is TGTGCCAGTAGTCAACAGGGGGCCTATGAAAAACTGTTTTTT. This gives the protein CASSQQGAYEKLFF. Using reference TRBV19 and TRBJ1-4 for the parts outside the CDR3, the full variable domain is DGGITQSPKYLFRKEGQNVTLSCEQNLNHDAMYWYRQDPGQGLRLIYYSQIVNDFQKGDIAEGYSVSREKKESFPLTVTSAQKNPTAFYLCASSQQGAYEKLFFGSGTQLSVL.

This rearrangement joins TRBV19 to TRBJ1-1; TRBD1 is a possible D gene (5 bases). V was clipped by 1 base and J by 1 base, with 10 bases between them. The CDR3 extends over 15 amino acids. Germline V gene data show CDR1 as LNHDA and CDR2 as SQIVND (reference sequence). CDR3 loop: CASSIGGAGNTEAFF. CDR3 coding DNA: TGTGCCAGTAGTATAGGGGGCGCGGGGAACACTGAAGCTTTCTTT.